These T cell receptor beta chains were read from a single sample in a study of identical twins. TCRdb passed the 5' RACE reads through MiXCR, listing each CDR3 protein once. Of 500,000 to 650,000 distinct CDR3 sequences detected, under 8.5% appear once; the ten largest clones hold 1.5% to 2%. These data also featured in a second study, about yellow fever vaccine responses in identical twins.

Sequencing used PBMCs. The receptors were sampled from a woman aged 18-30 years in good health. CDR3s include the opening cysteine and the closing phenylalanine or tryptophan. Each record gives: J gene, V gene, CDR3 protein.

J: TRBJ1-1; V: TRBV5-4; CDR3: CASSSGQGKNTEAFF
J: TRBJ2-7; V: TRBV20-1; CDR3: CSARNSGDLGYEQYF
J: TRBJ1-5; V: TRBV20-1; CDR3: CSARGSINQPQHF
J: TRBJ1-1; V: TRBV5-1; CDR3: CASSLGQGDAEAFF
J: TRBJ1-5; V: TRBV12-3/TRBV12-4; CDR3: CASSLGEGLYSNQPQHF
J: TRBJ2-2; V: TRBV27; CDR3: CASSFFADRNTGELFF
J: TRBJ2-1; V: TRBV20-1; CDR3: CSAFSGGFNEQFF
J: TRBJ2-2; V: TRBV5-1; CDR3: CASSLEQGTGELFF
J: TRBJ2-3; V: TRBV10-3; CDR3: CAISESRGPRLSTDTQYF
J: TRBJ2-7; V: TRBV29-1; CDR3: CSGRLAGGYEQYF
J: TRBJ2-1; V: TRBV28; CDR3: CASSFPPAGPKDNEQFF
J: TRBJ2-5; V: TRBV7-2; CDR3: CASSTLDSSGGTQYF
J: TRBJ2-1; V: TRBV11-3; CDR3: CASSLALAGSNEQFF
J: TRBJ2-7; V: TRBV10-3; CDR3: CAINAPETYEQYF
J: TRBJ2-3; V: TRBV12-3/TRBV12-4; CDR3: CASSFPNTDTQYF
J: TRBJ2-2; V: TRBV2; CDR3: CASSIEESNTGELFF
J: TRBJ1-3; V: TRBV6-1; CDR3: CASSLRAYSGNTIYF
J: TRBJ2-2; V: TRBV7-8; CDR3: CASSLRGPSTLTGELFF
J: TRBJ2-1; V: TRBV6-1; CDR3: CASSPREHYNEQFF
J: TRBJ1-2; V: TRBV5-1; CDR3: CASSRTGRNYGYTF
J: TRBJ2-7; V: TRBV9; CDR3: CASSVGGTGAHEQYF
J: TRBJ2-3; V: TRBV5-1; CDR3: CASSSRPGDTQYF
J: TRBJ2-2; V: TRBV15; CDR3: CATHGGGANTGELFF
J: TRBJ1-6; V: TRBV28; CDR3: CASSLSRGWGSPLHF
J: TRBJ2-3; V: TRBV4-1; CDR3: CASSPEIDTQYF
J: TRBJ2-2; V: TRBV27; CDR3: CATIGEGAAGELFF
J: TRBJ2-1; V: TRBV20-1; CDR3: CSARRVAGGSSSYNEQFF
J: TRBJ1-3; V: TRBV12-3/TRBV12-4; CDR3: CASSFWTEGNTIYF
J: TRBJ2-2; V: TRBV18; CDR3: CASSPTGRPGTTANTGELFF
J: TRBJ1-1; V: TRBV5-5; CDR3: CASSPRDWTEAFF
J: TRBJ2-2; V: TRBV4-1; CDR3: CASSQDLASGRAGELFF
J: TRBJ2-1; V: TRBV12-3/TRBV12-4; CDR3: CATTTSAYNEQFF
J: TRBJ2-1; V: TRBV12-3/TRBV12-4; CDR3: CASSLLPSLLEQFF
J: TRBJ2-5; V: TRBV15; CDR3: CATSNRLAGGRETQYF
J: TRBJ2-2; V: TRBV20-1; CDR3: CSASLADTGELFF
J: TRBJ2-7; V: TRBV19; CDR3: CASSAVRSSGSYEQYF
J: TRBJ2-4; V: TRBV12-3/TRBV12-4; CDR3: CASRQGVAKNIQYF
J: TRBJ2-1; V: TRBV29-1; CDR3: CSVESSLAETSMDEQFF
J: TRBJ1-2; V: TRBV5-6; CDR3: CASSGGGHYGYTF
J: TRBJ1-3; V: TRBV7-2; CDR3: CASSSSPVSSGNTIYF
J: TRBJ2-2; V: TRBV20-1; CDR3: CSATDSTGELFF